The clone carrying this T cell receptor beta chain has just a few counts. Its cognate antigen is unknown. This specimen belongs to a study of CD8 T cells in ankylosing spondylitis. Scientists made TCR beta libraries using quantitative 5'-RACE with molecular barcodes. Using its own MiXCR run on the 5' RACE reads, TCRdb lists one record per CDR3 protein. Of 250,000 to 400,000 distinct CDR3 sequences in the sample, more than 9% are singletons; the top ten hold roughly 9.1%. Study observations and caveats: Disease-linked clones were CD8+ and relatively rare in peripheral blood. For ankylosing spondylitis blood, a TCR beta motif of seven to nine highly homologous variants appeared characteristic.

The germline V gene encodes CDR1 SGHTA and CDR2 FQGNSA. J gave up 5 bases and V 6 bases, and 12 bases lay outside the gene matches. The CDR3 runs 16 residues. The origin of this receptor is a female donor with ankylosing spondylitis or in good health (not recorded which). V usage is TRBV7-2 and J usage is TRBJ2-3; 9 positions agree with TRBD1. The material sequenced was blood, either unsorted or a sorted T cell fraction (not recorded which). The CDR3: CASSGTGRGPGDTQYF. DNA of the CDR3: TGTGCCAGCAGTGGGACAGGGAGAGGGCCAGGAGATACGCAGTATTTT.